This is a list of T cell receptor beta chains from one sample in a study of blood T cell repertoires in COVID-19. Measured with immunoSEQ multiplex PCR; TCRdb has only the in-frame clones, and not every one. The sample has 210,000 or so clones, 80% to 90% seen once. Sequenced sample: peripheral blood. These receptors were taken from a man aged 50 to 59 with acute or convalescent COVID-19. The CDR3 runs from the conserved cysteine through the conserved F or W. Fields, in order: clone size, D gene, J gene, V gene, CDR3 protein, CDR3 DNA. A D gene is named only where the DNA matches it firmly. Where a row states a size, it is once, few, many or the class of an expanded clone; other rows omit it.

>.|TRBD1|TRBJ2-3|TRBV12-3/TRBV12-4
CASSKTGNTQYF
TGTGCCAGCAGTAAGACAGGGAATACGCAGTATTTT
>.|TRBD1|TRBJ1-2|TRBV6-5
CASSLTGTNYGYTF
TGTGCCAGCAGCCTGACAGGGACAAACTATGGCTACACCTTC
>.|TRBD1|TRBJ2-4|TRBV5-4
CASSTPGQGLAKNIQYF
TGTGCCAGCAGCACTCCCGGACAGGGTCTAGCCAAAAACATTCAGTACTTC
>.|TRBD2|TRBJ2-3|TRBV7-9
CASSPIAGVPDTQYF
TGTGCCAGCAGCCCAATAGCGGGGGTTCCAGATACGCAGTATTTT
>.|.|TRBJ2-7|TRBV6-5
CAGARTITYEQYF
TGTGCCGGCGCCCGGACTATAACCTACGAGCAGTACTTC
>.|.|TRBJ2-3|TRBV5-1
CASSLGTGTYTQYF
TGCGCCAGCAGCTTGGGGACCGGGACTTATACGCAGTATTTT
>.|.|TRBJ1-5|TRBV9
CASSVAGSNQPQHF
TGTGCCAGCAGCGTAGCCGGGAGCAATCAGCCCCAGCATTTT
>.|.|TRBJ1-4|TRBV5-1
CASSTSGSGEKLFF
TGCGCCAGCAGCACCTCAGGGTCTGGTGAAAAACTGTTTTTT
>.|TRBD1|TRBJ2-1|TRBV11-2
CASSLGATGGNEQFF
TGTGCCAGCAGCTTAGGTGCTACAGGGGGCAATGAGCAGTTCTTC
>.|TRBD1|TRBJ1-5|TRBV15
CATSRDRRTGDQPQHF
TGTGCCACCAGCAGAGATAGGAGGACAGGGGATCAGCCCCAGCATTTT
>.|TRBD1|TRBJ1-2|TRBV7-9
CASSLTGGHYGYTF
TGTGCCAGCAGCCTCACAGGGGGACACTATGGCTACACCTTC
>.|.|TRBJ2-7|TRBV4-1
CASSQRRGRAYEQYF
TGCGCCAGCAGCCAACGAAGGGGCAGGGCCTACGAGCAGTACTTC
>.|.|TRBJ1-1|TRBV5-1
CASSLDRGRNTEAFF
TGCGCCAGCAGCTTGGATCGGGGGAGAAACACTGAAGCTTTCTTT
>.|TRBD2|TRBJ2-5|TRBV5-4
CASSLDVGGVTETQYF
TGTGCCAGCAGCTTGGACGTGGGGGGGGTCACGGAGACCCAGTACTTC
>.|.|TRBJ1-6|TRBV25-1
CASSEYSGTNSPLHF
TGTGCCAGCAGTGAATACTCCGGGACAAATTCACCCCTCCACTTT
>.|.|TRBJ1-4|TRBV5-1
CASSLGGAGGEKLFF
TGCGCCAGCAGCTTGGGCGGGGCGGGGGGTGAAAAACTGTTTTTT
>.|.|TRBJ2-7|TRBV25-1
CASSETGPYEQYF
TGTGCCAGCAGTGAAACAGGACCCTACGAGCAGTACTTC
>few|.|TRBJ1-1|TRBV5-6
CASSQVINTEAFF
TGTGCCAGCAGCCAGGTCATAAACACTGAAGCTTTCTTT
>.|TRBD1|TRBJ1-1|TRBV7-2
CASSLQGRTAFF
TGTGCCAGCAGCCTACAGGGGCGGACAGCTTTCTTT
>.|TRBD1|TRBJ1-1|TRBV20-1
CSTRGNGEAFF
TGCAGTACCAGGGGGAATGGTGAAGCTTTCTTT
>.|.|TRBJ2-1|TRBV27
CASRTGVRRRGYEQFF
TGTGCCAGCAGAACTGGGGTACGTCGTCGAGGGTATGAGCAGTTCTTC
>.|.|TRBJ1-1|TRBV27
CATSFVGNTEAFF
TGTGCCACCTCGTTCGTCGGGAACACTGAAGCTTTCTTT
>.|.|TRBJ1-6|TRBV18
CASSPIETESPLHF
TGTGCCAGCTCACCTATCGAGACAGAATCACCCCTCCACTTT
>.|TRBD1|TRBJ2-2|TRBV6-5
CASRRGQTNTGELFF
TGTGCCAGCAGACGGGGACAGACAAACACCGGGGAGCTGTTTTTT
>.|TRBD1|TRBJ2-7|TRBV6-6
CASSSGQTYEQYF
TGTGCCAGCAGCTCGGGACAGACCTACGAGCAGTACTTC
>once|TRBD1|TRBJ1-1|TRBV18
CASSWDSRNTEAFF
TGTGCCAGCTCATGGGACAGTAGGAACACTGAAGCTTTCTTT
>.|.|TRBJ1-2|TRBV7-2
CASSIGGAQGYTF
TGTGCCAGCAGCATTGGCGGGGCCCAGGGCTACACCTTC
>.|.|TRBJ1-6|TRBV2
CASSEAGQPYSPLHF
TGTGCCAGCAGTGAAGCGGGGCAGCCCTATTCACCCCTCCACTTT
>.|TRBD1|TRBJ1-5|TRBV6-5
CASSRTGRGDQPQHF
TGTGCCAGCAGTCGGACAGGAAGAGGGGATCAGCCCCAGCATTTT